The rows below give T cell receptor beta chains drawn from one sample of a study of memory CD4+ T cells and cytomegalovirus serostatus. Assay: immunoSEQ multiplex PCR; the TCRdb copy retains only in-frame clones and omits some. Of around 76,000 clones in the sample, roughly three quarters were seen once. Sequenced: memory CD4+ T cells from blood. These receptors were collected from an adult in good health and CMV-seropositive. The CDR3 runs from the conserved cysteine through the conserved F or W. D genes are given only for firm matches. Not all rows give a size; the values are once, few, many and, for expanded clones, a class.

CDR3: CSVEDREAGGLYGYTF; DNA: TGCAGCGTTGAAGATCGGGAGGCAGGGGGCCTGTATGGCTACACCTTC; D: TRBD1; J: TRBJ1-2; V: TRBV29-1; size: NA
CDR3: CASMRSPHSYNSPLHF; DNA: TGTGCCAGCATGAGGTCGCCACACAGCTATAATTCACCCCTCCACTTT; D: NA; J: TRBJ1-6; V: TRBV2; size: NA
CDR3: CASSLASIYEQYF; DNA: TGTGCCAGCAGCTTGGCTTCGATCTACGAGCAGTACTTC; D: NA; J: TRBJ2-7; V: TRBV5-5; size: many
CDR3: CASSVAGQTSTDTQYF; DNA: TGTGCCAGCAGCGTAGCTGGACAGACTAGCACAGATACGCAGTATTTT; D: NA; J: TRBJ2-3; V: TRBV9; size: NA
CDR3: CASSTGQGPYNEQFF; DNA: TGTGCCAGCAGCACCGGACAGGGGCCCTACAATGAGCAGTTCTTC; D: TRBD1; J: TRBJ2-1; V: TRBV7-9; size: NA
CDR3: CAISATTGSNEKLFF; DNA: TGTGCCATCAGTGCCACGACAGGTTCGAATGAAAAACTGTTTTTT; D: NA; J: TRBJ1-4; V: TRBV10-3; size: few
CDR3: CASSLRLLNYGYTF; DNA: TGTGCCAGCAGCTTAAGACTCCTAAACTATGGCTACACCTTC; D: NA; J: TRBJ1-2; V: TRBV7-2; size: NA
CDR3: CASSLYRAYEQYF; DNA: TGTGCCAGCAGCTTGTACAGGGCCTACGAGCAGTACTTC; D: NA; J: TRBJ2-7; V: TRBV5-6; size: NA
CDR3: CASSQGTGTQSYNEQFF; DNA: TGCGCCAGCAGCCAAGGGACCGGGACCCAATCCTACAATGAGCAGTTCTTC; D: NA; J: TRBJ2-1; V: TRBV4-1; size: once
CDR3: CASSLGFNYGYTF; DNA: TGTGCCAGCAGCTTGGGTTTCAACTATGGCTACACCTTC; D: NA; J: TRBJ1-2; V: TRBV7-2; size: once
CDR3: CASSSLVGVTEAFF; DNA: TGTGCCAGCAGCTCCCTAGTGGGGGTAACTGAAGCTTTCTTT; D: NA; J: TRBJ1-1; V: TRBV5-4; size: NA
CDR3: CASWWEGGRNEQFF; DNA: TGTGCCAGCTGGTGGGAGGGGGGTAGGAATGAGCAGTTCTTC; D: NA; J: TRBJ2-1; V: TRBV6-1; size: NA
CDR3: CASSPPGQPQHF; DNA: TGTGCCAGCTCACCACCGGGTCAGCCCCAGCATTTT; D: NA; J: TRBJ1-5; V: TRBV18; size: NA
CDR3: CASSQGARRPQYF; DNA: TGTGCCAGCAGCCAAGGGGCTAGGAGGCCCCAGTACTTC; D: NA; J: TRBJ2-5; V: TRBV14; size: NA
CDR3: CASSRGGRGSYNEQFF; DNA: TGCGCCAGCAGCCGAGGCGGGAGAGGGTCCTACAATGAGCAGTTCTTC; D: TRBD2; J: TRBJ2-1; V: TRBV5-1; size: NA
CDR3: CASSIGTAKNIQYF; DNA: TGTGCCAGTAGTATAGGGACAGCCAAAAACATTCAGTACTTC; D: NA; J: TRBJ2-4; V: TRBV19; size: NA
CDR3: CASSEPGTSIYEQFF; DNA: TGTGCCAGCAGTGAACCCGGGACTAGCATCTATGAGCAGTTCTTC; D: TRBD2; J: TRBJ2-1; V: TRBV6-4; size: NA
CDR3: CASSLGQGNGWYF; DNA: TGTGCCAGCAGCTTGGGACAGGGGAATGGTTGGTACTTC; D: TRBD1; J: TRBJ2-4; V: TRBV7-9; size: NA
CDR3: CASSLAVGQGAETQYF; DNA: TGTGCCAGCAGCTTAGCTGTGGGACAGGGGGCCGAGACCCAGTACTTC; D: TRBD1; J: TRBJ2-5; V: TRBV7-2; size: NA
CDR3: CASSQNPGVRLYNEQFF; DNA: TGTGCCAGCAGCCAGAACCCCGGGGTTCGGCTCTACAATGAGCAGTTCTTC; D: NA; J: TRBJ2-1; V: TRBV11-2; size: NA
CDR3: CASSSKGPQDQYF; DNA: TGTGCCAGCAGCTCAAAGGGCCCACAGGACCAGTACTTC; D: NA; J: TRBJ2-5; V: TRBV7-9; size: NA
CDR3: CASSLAPDSLNIQYF; DNA: TGTGCCAGCAGCTTGGCCCCGGATAGCCTCAACATTCAGTACTTC; D: NA; J: TRBJ2-4; V: TRBV5-5; size: NA
CDR3: CASSPGGSGRTDTQYF; DNA: TGTGCCAGCAGCCCGGGAGGTAGCGGGAGGACTGATACGCAGTATTTT; D: TRBD2; J: TRBJ2-3; V: TRBV5-6; size: once
CDR3: CASSLEGLELSEQFF; DNA: TGTGCCAGCAGCTTAGAAGGACTAGAATTAAGCGAGCAGTTCTTC; D: TRBD2; J: TRBJ2-1; V: TRBV11-3; size: NA
CDR3: CASSFGGSGRMRTDTQYF; DNA: TGTGCCAGCAGCTTCGGAGGTAGCGGGAGGATGAGGACAGATACGCAGTATTTT; D: TRBD2; J: TRBJ2-3; V: TRBV5-4; size: NA
CDR3: CAWKVMGNGGYTF; DNA: TGTGCCTGGAAGGTCATGGGGAACGGGGGCTACACCTTC; D: NA; J: TRBJ1-2; V: TRBV30; size: few
CDR3: CASRFSNQPQHF; DNA: TGTGCCAGCAGGTTTAGCAATCAGCCCCAGCATTTT; D: NA; J: TRBJ1-5; V: TRBV7-2; size: NA
CDR3: CASSFMDSTYGYTF; DNA: TGCGCCAGCAGCTTTATGGACAGTACCTATGGCTACACCTTC; D: NA; J: TRBJ1-2; V: TRBV5-1; size: NA
CDR3: CASTGIDILGEAFF; DNA: TGTGCCAGCACCGGGATCGATATCTTAGGTGAAGCTTTCTTT; D: NA; J: TRBJ1-1; V: TRBV2; size: once
CDR3: CASSPVPGESYGYTF; DNA: TGCGCCAGCAGCCCCGTTCCAGGGGAAAGCTATGGCTACACCTTC; D: NA; J: TRBJ1-2; V: TRBV5-1; size: NA
CDR3: CASTLVPGKTQYF; DNA: TGTGCCAGCACTCTAGTACCCGGGAAGACCCAGTACTTC; D: NA; J: TRBJ2-5; V: TRBV7-2; size: NA
CDR3: CASSSWTGGDDQPQHF; DNA: TGTGCCAGCAGTTCCTGGACAGGGGGCGACGATCAGCCCCAGCATTTT; D: TRBD1; J: TRBJ1-5; V: TRBV28; size: NA
CDR3: CASSPGWDSLYGYTF; DNA: TGCGCCAGCAGCCCGGGCTGGGACAGCCTATATGGCTACACCTTC; D: TRBD1; J: TRBJ1-2; V: TRBV5-1; size: NA
CDR3: CASSLVLADTQYF; DNA: TGTGCCAGCAGCTTAGTCCTAGCAGATACGCAGTATTTT; D: NA; J: TRBJ2-3; V: TRBV7-2; size: once
CDR3: CASSLTSRNQETQYF; DNA: TGTGCCAGCAGCTTAACAAGCAGGAACCAAGAGACCCAGTACTTC; D: NA; J: TRBJ2-5; V: TRBV7-2; size: NA
CDR3: CASSRDSYNEQFF; DNA: TGTGCCAGCAGCCGGGACAGCTACAATGAGCAGTTCTTC; D: TRBD1; J: TRBJ2-1; V: TRBV11-3; size: NA
CDR3: CASKGENTEAFF; DNA: TGTGCCAGCAAAGGGGAGAACACTGAAGCTTTCTTT; D: NA; J: TRBJ1-1; V: TRBV5-4; size: few
CDR3: CASSLVRDAGANVLTF; DNA: TGTGCCAGCAGTTTGGTTCGGGACGCTGGGGCCAACGTCCTGACTTTC; D: NA; J: TRBJ2-6; V: TRBV28; size: NA